These 3 T cell receptor beta chains originate from one sample sequenced in a study of blood T cells in healthy people across ages. It was with a sample-barcoded 5' primer and a J-beta primer mix that a second PCR of roughly 7 to 12 cycles was run. MiXCR was run by TCRdb on the 5' RACE reads, yielding one entry per CDR3 protein. Among around 1,800,000 distinct CDR3 sequences listed, around 42% were seen once. The sample was blood. The receptors were gathered from a human donor in good health.

V gene TRBV5-5 combines with J gene TRBJ2-1; the D gene is possibly TRBD2 (6 bases). The germline V and J ends were trimmed by 5 bases and 0 bases, with 15 bases remaining between them. The length of the CDR3 is 16 residues. CDR1 is SGHKS, CDR2 YYEKEE, per germline (reference sequence). The CDR3 region is CASRYSYSGSYNEQFF. The CDR3 bases are TGTGCCAGCAGATATTCGTATAGCGGCTCCTACAATGAGCAGTTCTTC. Full variable domain (rest looked up from reference TRBV5-5 and TRBJ2-1): DAGVTQSPTHLIKTRGQQVTLRCSPISGHKSVSWYQQVLGQGPQFIFQYYEKEERGRGNFPDRFSARQFPNYSSELNVNALLLGDSALYLCASRYSYSGSYNEQFFGPGTRLTVL.

This chain links TRBV5-1 with TRBJ1-1; D unclear. V lost 3 bases and J lost 4, with 13 bases in between. The germline V gene has CDR1 SGHRS and CDR2 YFSETQ. There are 14 residues in the CDR3. The CDR3 reads CASSWTGLSTEAFF. The CDR3 DNA reads as TGCGCCAGCAGCTGGACGGGCCTGAGCACTGAAGCTTTCTTT.

This clonotype was counted a few times. This chain connects TRBV7-2 to TRBJ1-2; D is ambiguous. In germline, CDR1 is SGHTA, CDR2 FQGNSA. Deletions cut 7 bases from V and 4 bases from J, with 13 bases between. The CDR3 runs 13 residues. The CDR3 region is CASTLSLSYGYTF. In nucleotides, the CDR3 is TGTGCCAGCACCCTGTCCCTTAGCTATGGCTACACCTTC.